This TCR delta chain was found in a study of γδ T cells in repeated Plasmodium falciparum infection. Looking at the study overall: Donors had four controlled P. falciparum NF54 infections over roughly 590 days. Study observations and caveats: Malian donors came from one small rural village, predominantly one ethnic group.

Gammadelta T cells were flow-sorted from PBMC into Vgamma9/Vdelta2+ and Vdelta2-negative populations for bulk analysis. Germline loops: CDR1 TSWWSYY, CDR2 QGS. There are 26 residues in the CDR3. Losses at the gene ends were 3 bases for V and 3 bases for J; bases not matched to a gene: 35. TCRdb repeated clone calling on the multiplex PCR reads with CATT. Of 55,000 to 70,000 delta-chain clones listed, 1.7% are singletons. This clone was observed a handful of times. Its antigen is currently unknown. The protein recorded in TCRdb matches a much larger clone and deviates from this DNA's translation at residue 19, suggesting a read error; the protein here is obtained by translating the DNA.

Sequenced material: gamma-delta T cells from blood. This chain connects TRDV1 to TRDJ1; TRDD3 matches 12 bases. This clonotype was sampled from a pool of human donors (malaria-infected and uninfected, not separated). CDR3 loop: CALGEPGAFLQYWGIPPPAKADKLIF. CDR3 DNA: TGTGCTCTTGGGGAGCCTGGCGCCTTCCTTCAGTACTGGGGGATACCCCCCCCTGCGAAAGCCGATAAACTCATCTTT.